This record covers a single T cell receptor beta chain. CDR3 length: 14 residues. The V end was cut by 5 bases, the J end by 2 bases, with 12 bases between. Germline-derived CDR1 and CDR2 are SGHAT and FQNNGV. The data stem from a study of blood T cell repertoires in COVID-19. Overall study context: Acute and convalescent COVID-19 specimens originated in the United States, Italy and Spain. Nucleic acid was either cDNA or gDNA, and it came from T cells, B-cell-depleted T cells, or PBMCs.

Clones were read by immunoSEQ multiplex PCR, and TCRdb kept only the in-frame ones, dropping some. This table holds approximately 85,000 clones, roughly nine tenths found once. The clonotype was recovered from a man aged 50 or older with acute or convalescent COVID-19. This chain joins TRBV11-2 and TRBJ2-5, with TRBD1 as a possible D gene (5 bases). Sequencing was carried out using peripheral blood. CDR3 protein: CASSPDIIQETQYF. DNA for the CDR3: TGTGCCAGCAGCCCGGACATCATTCAAGAGACCCAGTACTTC.